The 7 T cell receptor beta chains listed next were all sequenced from one sample in a study of blood T cell repertoires in COVID-19. Clones were sequenced by immunoSEQ multiplex PCR, and TCRdb holds only the in-frame ones, with some missing. The repertoire holds 30,000 or so clones, with more than 70% as singletons. Sequenced sample: peripheral blood. The receptors here all came from a man aged 80 or over with active COVID-19.

V and J are TRBV2 and TRBJ1-5, with 9 bases identical to TRBD1. Germline V lookup: CDR1 SNHLY, CDR2 FYNNEI. CDR3 length: 13 amino acids. The V gene end was trimmed by 6 bases and the J gene end by 6 bases; junction bases not matched to a gene: 3. In DNA, the CDR3 is TGTGCCAGCAGGGGACAGGGAACTCAGCCCCAGCATTTT. Translated: CASRGQGTQPQHF.

J is TRBJ1-2 and V is TRBV5-6, with D tentatively TRBD1 (6 bases). Per germline, CDR1 SGHDT and CDR2 YYEEEE. V was pared by 1 base and J by 4 bases, with 11 bases between. The CDR3 contains 14 residues. CDR3 nucleotides: TGTGCCAGCAGCTTGAGTCAGGGGACCTATGGCTACACCTTC. Its translation: CASSLSQGTYGYTF.

The rearrangement uses TRBV19 and TRBJ1-2; D may be TRBD1 (5 bases). The CDR3 consists of 17 residues. V was clipped by 3 bases and J by 4 bases, with 21 bases between them. The germline V gene has CDR1 LNHDA and CDR2 SQIVND (reference sequence). The DNA of the CDR3 is TGTGCCAGTAGTATCGAAGGAGGGGCCGCGGGGGGCTATGGCTACACCTTC. Encoded protein: CASSIEGGAAGGYGYTF.

V gene TRBV14 combines with J gene TRBJ1-1; D is uncertain. The CDR3 spans 11 residues. Trimming cost V 5 bases and J 11 bases, with 12 bases left between them. Per the germline V gene, CDR1 is SGHDN and CDR2 is FVKESK. The CDR3 spells CASSNPPRAFF. Here the CDR3 DNA reads TGTGCCAGCAGCAATCCCCCCCGGGCTTTCTTT.

The rearrangement joins TRBV3-1 (or the pseudogene TRBV3-2) to TRBJ2-7, with D perhaps matching TRBD1 (5 bases). V lost 4 bases and J 2 bases, leaving 9 bases between the germline ends. The germline gives CDR1 LGHDT, CDR2 YNNKEL (reference sequence). CDR3 size: 13 residues. CDR3 amino acids: CASSPTDPYEQYF. As DNA, the CDR3 is TGTGCCAGCAGCCCGACAGACCCCTACGAGCAGTACTTC.

The genes are TRBV28 and TRBJ2-1, with TRBD2 as a possible D gene (5 bases). The CDR3 totals 14 residues. V gave up 5 bases and J gave up 9 bases, with 17 bases separating them. The V gene's germline CDR1 is MDHEN and CDR2 SYDVKM. The CDR3 region is CASSAGPSPSEQFF. For the CDR3, the DNA is TGTGCCAGCAGTGCCGGGCCTAGCCCCAGTGAGCAGTTCTTC.

The genes are TRBV7-9 and TRBJ2-1; D possibly corresponds to TRBD2 (6 bases). The CDR3 has 15 residues. V was clipped by 5 bases and J by 2 bases, with 13 bases between them. Looked up from germline, CDR1 is SEHNR and CDR2 is FQNEAQ (reference sequence). The CDR3 loop reads CASSQRLVTYNEQFF. Here the CDR3 DNA reads TGTGCCAGCAGCCAAAGACTAGTAACCTACAATGAGCAGTTCTTC.